The 5 T cell receptor beta chains below all came from one sample that was sequenced in a study of blood T cells in healthy people across ages. Through a sample-barcoded 5' primer and a J-beta primer mix, a second PCR was run for roughly 6 to 12 cycles. TCRdb itself ran the 5' RACE reads through MiXCR, one entry per CDR3 protein. The sample shows roughly 800,000 distinct CDR3 sequences, 53% of them seen only once. Source material: blood. The receptor source for this set is an older man in good health.

As regards this clonotype: Relative to the germline gene, one junction end is altered; a read error may explain this. The V gene is TRBV27, the J gene TRBJ1-2; TRBD1 matches at 9 bases. The CDR3 is 15 amino acids. Germline V gene data show CDR1 as MNHEY and CDR2 as SMNVEV (reference sequence). CDR3 nucleotide sequence: TGTGCCGGCAGTTTACTTGCCGGGACAGGGAATGGCTACACCTTC. Translation gives CAGSLLAGTGNGYTF.

The rearrangement uses TRBV7-8 and TRBJ2-1; a weak D match, TRBD2 (6 bases). The CDR3 covers 13 residues. Trimming pared 10 bases from V and 7 bases from J, leaving 17 bases between. Germline-derived CDR1 and CDR2 are SGHVS and FQNEAQ. The CDR3 DNA reads TGTGCCACCCTCCGGGACTCCGTTAATGAGCAGTTCTTC. Amino acids: CATLRDSVNEQFF.

V gene TRBV20-1 combines with J gene TRBJ1-1; D not certain. CDR3 length: 15 residues. Germline assignment: CDR1 DFQATT and CDR2 SNEGSKA (reference sequence). The ends were cut back, 0 bases at V and 0 bases at J, with 11 bases in the middle. This chain's CDR3 is CSARDLEGMNTEAFF. CDR3 DNA: TGCAGTGCTAGAGATCTCGAAGGAATGAACACTGAAGCTTTCTTT.

The chain couples TRBV5-1 to TRBJ2-7; 7 nucleotides line up with TRBD2. Germline CDR1 SGHRS, CDR2 YFSETQ. The V segment lost 0 bases and the J segment 4 bases; nucleotides outside the gene matches: 10. This CDR3 is built from 16 residues. The CDR3 sequence is CASSLVRAGDGYEQYF. The CDR3 nucleotides are TGCGCCAGCAGCTTGGTCCGGGCGGGAGACGGGTACGAGCAGTACTTC.

The rearrangement links TRBV10-3 to TRBJ2-7; 10 nucleotides match TRBD2. CDR3 length: 14 residues. V trimming: 9 bases; J trimming: 2 bases; junction bases outside the gene matches: 7. Germline V gene sequence: CDR1 ENHRY, CDR2 SYGVKD. CDR3 loop: CAIAAAGGTYEQYF. The CDR3 nucleotides are TGTGCCATAGCGGCAGCGGGAGGGACCTACGAGCAGTACTTC.